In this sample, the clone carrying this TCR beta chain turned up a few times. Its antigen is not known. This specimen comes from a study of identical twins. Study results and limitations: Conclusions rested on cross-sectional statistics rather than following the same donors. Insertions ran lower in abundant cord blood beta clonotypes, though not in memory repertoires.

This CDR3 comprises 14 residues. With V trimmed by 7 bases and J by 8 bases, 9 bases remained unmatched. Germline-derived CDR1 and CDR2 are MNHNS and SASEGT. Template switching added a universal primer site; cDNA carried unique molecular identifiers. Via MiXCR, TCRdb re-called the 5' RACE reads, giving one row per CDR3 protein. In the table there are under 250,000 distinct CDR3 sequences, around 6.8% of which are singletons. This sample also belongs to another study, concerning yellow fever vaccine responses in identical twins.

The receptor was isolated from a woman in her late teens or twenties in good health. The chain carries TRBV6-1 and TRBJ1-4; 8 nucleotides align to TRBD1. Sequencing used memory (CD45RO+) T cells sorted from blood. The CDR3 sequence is CASINRGVEEKLFF. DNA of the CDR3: TGTGCCAGCATCAACAGGGGGGTGGAGGAAAAACTGTTTTTT.